The rows below give T cell receptor beta chains drawn from one sample of a study of cytomegalovirus exposure and HLA in healthy donors. Here immunoSEQ multiplex PCR was the method, and the copy in TCRdb shows in-frame clones only, minus some. There are about 170,000 clones in the sample; 85% occur only once, and around 2.5% lies in the top ten. The specimen was PBMCs. These receptors originate from a man aged 25-45 years in good health and CMV-seropositive. Each CDR3 is given with its conserved first and last residue. D genes are given only for firm matches. Not every row has a clone size; where given, it reads once, few, many or a size class.

D	size	V	J	DNA	CDR3
TRBD1	-	TRBV11-2	TRBJ2-2	TGTGCCAGCAGCTTGACAGGGTTGAGCACCGGGGAGCTGTTTTTT	CASSLTGLSTGELFF
-	-	TRBV15	TRBJ1-6	TGTGCCACCAGCCCAGCGGATTCACCCCTCCACTTT	CATSPADSPLHF
-	-	TRBV19	TRBJ1-2	TGTGCCAGTAGTATTTCGGCGCGGGGGAACTATGGCTACACCTTC	CASSISARGNYGYTF
-	-	TRBV23-1	TRBJ2-2	TGCGCCAGCAGTACACGACAGGAGAACAGGGAAGGGCGGGAGCTGTTTTTT	CASSTRQENREGRELFF
TRBD1	-	TRBV2	TRBJ1-2	TGTGCCAGCGGCCCTCGCCGGGACAGGGAGTATGGCTACACCTTC	CASGPRRDREYGYTF
TRBD2	-	TRBV11-2	TRBJ2-7	TGTGCCAGCAGCTTATGGGTGGGAGGGCCCTCCTACGAGCAGTACTTC	CASSLWVGGPSYEQYF
TRBD2	-	TRBV7-9	TRBJ2-7	TGTGCCAGCAGCTTAGCGAGGATAGCGGGAAGGCACGAGCAGTACTTC	CASSLARIAGRHEQYF
TRBD2	-	TRBV7-3	TRBJ2-5	TGTGCCAGCAGCTTTACGGGAGGCCGAGAGACCCAGTACTTC	CASSFTGGRETQYF
-	-	TRBV6-4	TRBJ2-3	TGTGCCAGTAAGAAAATATCGGAGGGCCCAGATACGCAGTATTTT	CASKKISEGPDTQYF
TRBD1	-	TRBV5-4	TRBJ1-2	TGTGCCAGCAGCTTGGGTGGGACAGGGGGCGTCTCTGGCTACACCTTC	CASSLGGTGGVSGYTF
-	-	TRBV2	TRBJ1-2	TGTGCCAGCAGCCTACAGTCGAACTATGGCTACACCTTC	CASSLQSNYGYTF
TRBD2	-	TRBV7-2	TRBJ2-1	TGTGCCAGCAGCTTAACTAGCGGGGTCTTGTACAATGAGCAGTTCTTC	CASSLTSGVLYNEQFF
TRBD2	-	TRBV27	TRBJ2-1	TGTGCCAGCAGTTTAATGGGACTAGCGGGAGGGAGTGAGCAGTTCTTC	CASSLMGLAGGSEQFF
-	few	TRBV6-5	TRBJ2-7	TGTGCCAGCAGTTACTCGCAGGGTACCTACGAGCAGTACTTC	CASSYSQGTYEQYF
TRBD2	-	TRBV9	TRBJ2-5	TGTGCCAGCAGCGTAGGTGAGACTAGCGGGGAGACCCAGTACTTC	CASSVGETSGETQYF
-	-	TRBV10-1	TRBJ2-7	TGCGCCAGCAGTGCTCCGGGGAACTACGAGCAGTACTTC	CASSAPGNYEQYF
-	few	TRBV7-8	TRBJ2-5	TGTGCCAGCAGCTTAGAGGGGGCCCAGTACTTC	CASSLEGAQYF
-	-	TRBV27	TRBJ2-1	TGTGCCAGCCGAGGGGGAGGGTCCTACAATGAGCAGTTCTTC	CASRGGGSYNEQFF
-	-	TRBV7-2	TRBJ2-5	TGTGCCAGCAGCCTCTCCTGGACAGTGGGAGAGACCCAGTACTTC	CASSLSWTVGETQYF
-	-	TRBV19	TRBJ1-1	TGTGCCAGTAGCACCGGACAAATGAACACTGAAGCTTTCTTT	CASSTGQMNTEAFF
TRBD1	-	TRBV7-2	TRBJ1-2	TGTGCCAGCAGCCAGGGGGCGAATGGCTACACCTTC	CASSQGANGYTF
TRBD2	-	TRBV7-9	TRBJ2-5	TGTGCCAGCAGCCCAGATGGGGGGGGAGGAGAGCAGTACTTC	CASSPDGGGGEQYF
-	-	TRBV11-3	TRBJ1-1	TGTGCCAGCAGGTCCCCCGTCACTGAAGCTTTCTTT	CASRSPVTEAFF
-	-	TRBV28	TRBJ1-1	TGTGCCAGCAGTACCCAGTTGTGGGCTTTCTTT	CASSTQLWAFF
-	-	TRBV7-3	TRBJ2-7	TGTGCCAGCAGCTTAGGTGCAGGGAGGATCTACGAGCAGTACTTC	CASSLGAGRIYEQYF
-	-	TRBV15	TRBJ2-7	TGTGCCACCAGCAGATATGGGGGAACAGGGTTTTACGAGCAGTACTTC	CATSRYGGTGFYEQYF
-	-	TRBV5-5	TRBJ1-4	TGTGCCAGCCTACAGCCTCCTAATGAAAAACTGTTTTTT	CASLQPPNEKLFF
TRBD1	-	TRBV19	TRBJ2-3	TGTGCCAGTAGTACCCGACAGGGGTTGGGCACAGATACGCAGTATTTT	CASSTRQGLGTDTQYF
-	once	TRBV7-3	TRBJ2-3	TGTGCCAGCAGCTTAAAGGGGACTTGGGCAGATACGCAGTATTTT	CASSLKGTWADTQYF
TRBD2	-	TRBV4-3	TRBJ2-7	TGCGCCAGCAGCCAAGATCGATCTAGCGGGGCCTACGAGCAGTACTTC	CASSQDRSSGAYEQYF
-	-	TRBV18	TRBJ1-1	TGTGCCAGCTCACGCGGAGGCACTGAAGCTTTCTTT	CASSRGGTEAFF
TRBD1	few	TRBV4-1	TRBJ2-3	TGCGCCAGCAGCCCAAGGACAGGCCCAGATACGCAGTATTTT	CASSPRTGPDTQYF
TRBD2	-	TRBV5-1	TRBJ2-3	TGCGCCAGCAGCTCGTTCTCTAGCGGGTTGGGCACAGATACGCAGTATTTT	CASSSFSSGLGTDTQYF
-	-	TRBV11-3	TRBJ2-5	TGTGCCAGCAGCCCGGGAGTAAGAGAGACCCAGTACTTC	CASSPGVRETQYF
TRBD2	-	TRBV25-1	TRBJ2-1	TGTGCCAGCAGTCCTGAGCGGGAGCTGTACAATGAGCAGTTCTTC	CASSPERELYNEQFF
-	once	TRBV5-1	TRBJ1-3	TGCGCCAGCAGTGGCGGCTCCTCTGGAAACACCATATATTTT	CASSGGSSGNTIYF
-	-	TRBV6-5	TRBJ2-1	TGTGCCAGCAGTTACTCGATGGCTAGCTCCTACAATGAGCAGTTCTTC	CASSYSMASSYNEQFF
-	-	TRBV7-9	TRBJ2-6	TGTGCCAGCAGCCTAACTAGGGGGGCCAACGTCCTGACTTTC	CASSLTRGANVLTF
TRBD1	-	TRBV19	TRBJ1-2	TGTGCCAGTAGTATCAGCGGGACAGGGAAGAACTATGGCTACACCTTC	CASSISGTGKNYGYTF